This record concerns one T cell receptor (beta chain) sequence. What antigen it recognizes has not been identified. No clone much larger than this one lies a single base away; base qualities are absent. The data are from a study of molecular identifiers for immune sequencing clone quantification (dated by TCRdb to the late 2010s). The study in broad terms: For a replicate experiment, RNA from roughly 18,000 or 92,000 naive CD8 T cells was divided into five aliquots, and four of the five aliquots were sequenced. This methods study benchmarked molecular-identifier clustering-based TCR repertoire sequencing (MIDCIRS) and TCR RNA copy counting, using CD8 T cells to do so. Broad study findings and their caveats: When barcode sub-clustering was not used, chimeric consensus sequences inflated TCR diversity, with chimeras reaching as high as 47%. Clones above 20 RNA copies held over 97% of molecules in CMV-specific effector cells but under 1% in naive cells. Spiked-in Jurkat TCR RNA equivalent to a single cell was reported to be detectable even among fewer than 1.2 million naive CD8 T cells. Naive libraries contained spiked-in Jurkat TCR RNA (approximately ten copies' worth), which is not part of the donor repertoire. Modeling indicated roughly 3.3 TCR RNA copies recovered per cell, compared with around 9.8 by digital PCR, which implies a capture efficiency of around 30%. Highly expanded clone sizes could be underestimated because identical TCR molecules may share a barcode.

Trimming at the junction amounts to 4 bases on V and 5 bases on J, and the germline ends lie 12 bases apart. CDR1 and CDR2 are read off the germline V gene as SGHDT and YYEEEE. Taken from cysteine to phenylalanine, the CDR3 has 13 residues. The kept DNA is CDR3 alone, 39 bases in frame from the first base. The library was obtained by PCR. Reads for this sample came from an Illumina HiSeq 4000. Bulk TCR libraries were prepared as previously described, using TCR primers listed in Table S5. Purification of total RNA was performed with the Qiagen AllPrep DNA/RNA kit. Reads from multiple sequencing runs of the same library were pooled before analysis. The paper's processing steps were these. Reads were retained only if their TCR constant sequence matched exactly, and those retained reads were trimmed to 150 nt and grouped according to their 12-nt molecular barcodes. Reads within each barcode group were sub-clustered using a 15% Levenshtein threshold, and quality-weighted consensus sequences were constructed for each RNA molecule. Non-functional sequences were filtered out, along with any lower-count sequence sitting one edit away from another sequence. On the basis of fitting two negative binomial distributions, barcode sub-clusters with fewer than 20% of the maximum read count were discarded. TCRdb's own reprocessing of the public reads used fastp at Q25 and MiXCR and kept productive beta chains. Under each unique CDR3 protein, matching rows form one entry showing the most common genes and DNA. The V and J calls here are based on TCRdb, not the publication. The sample table contains a few hundred thousand distinct CDR3 sequences; only one count was recorded for over 20% of them. The ten largest clones add up to approximately 0.8% of the sample.

Libraries of naive CD8 T cells were built from anywhere between about 17,000 and 1,000,000 sorted cells, with 10%, 30% or 50% of the purified RNA used. Naive CD8 T cells, defined as CD8+CD4-CCR7+CD45RA+, were FACS-sorted into RLT Plus buffer on a BD FACSAria II. Detection sensitivity was tested by spiking Jurkat RNA equal to roughly 9 TCR copies' worth into samples containing roughly 19,000-1,000,000 naive CD8 T cells. CD8 T cells were enriched using RosetteSep CD8+ T Cell Enrichment Cocktail and Ficoll-Paque, and the enriched cells then underwent ACK red cell lysis. The source of this sequence is a human donor in good health. Some libraries in this study had Jurkat cell RNA spiked in. What was sequenced was naive CD8+ T cells from blood, with Jurkat cell RNA spiked in. In light of the paper, this sample's cell subset or site label describes: FACS-sorted CD8+CD4-CCR7+CD45RA+ naive T cells. In this chain, TRBV5-6 is recombined with TRBJ2-5; the best D guess is TRBD2, with 5 bases matching. The CDR3 reads CASSPRDWETQYF. At the DNA level, the sequence is TGTGCCAGCAGCCCGAGGGATTGGGAGACCCAGTACTTC.